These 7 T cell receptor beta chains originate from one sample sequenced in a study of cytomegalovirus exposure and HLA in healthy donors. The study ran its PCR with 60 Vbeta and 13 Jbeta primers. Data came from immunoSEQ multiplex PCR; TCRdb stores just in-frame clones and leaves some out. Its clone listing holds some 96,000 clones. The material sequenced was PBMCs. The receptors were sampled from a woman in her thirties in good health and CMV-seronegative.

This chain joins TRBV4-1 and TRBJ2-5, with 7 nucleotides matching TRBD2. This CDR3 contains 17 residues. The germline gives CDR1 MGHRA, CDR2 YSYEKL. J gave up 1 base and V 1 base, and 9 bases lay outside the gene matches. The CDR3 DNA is TGCGCCAGCAGCCAAGGAGAGCGGGGAGACAGCCAAGAGACCCAGTACTTC. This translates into CASSQGERGDSQETQYF.

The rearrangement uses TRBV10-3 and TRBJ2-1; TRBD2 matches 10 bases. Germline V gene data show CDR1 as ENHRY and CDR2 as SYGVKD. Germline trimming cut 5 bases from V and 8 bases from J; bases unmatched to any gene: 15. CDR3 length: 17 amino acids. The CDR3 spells CAISSHKGTSDFYEQFF. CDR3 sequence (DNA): TGTGCCATCAGTAGCCATAAGGGGACTAGCGATTTCTATGAGCAGTTCTTC.

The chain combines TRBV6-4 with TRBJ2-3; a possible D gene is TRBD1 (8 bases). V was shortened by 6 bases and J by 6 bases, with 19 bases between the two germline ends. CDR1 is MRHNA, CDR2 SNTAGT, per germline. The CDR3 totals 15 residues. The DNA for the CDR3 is TGTGCCAGCAGCAAGGACAGGGAGGGTTCCGATACGCAGTATTTT. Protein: CASSKDREGSDTQYF.

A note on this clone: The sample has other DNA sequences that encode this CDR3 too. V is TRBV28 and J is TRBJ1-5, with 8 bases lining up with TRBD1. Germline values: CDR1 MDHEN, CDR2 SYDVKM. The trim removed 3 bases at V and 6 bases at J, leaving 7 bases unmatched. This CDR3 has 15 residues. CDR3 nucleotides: TGTGCCAGCAGTTTTGGTACAGGGGGAAGTCAGCCCCAGCATTTT. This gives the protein CASSFGTGGSQPQHF.

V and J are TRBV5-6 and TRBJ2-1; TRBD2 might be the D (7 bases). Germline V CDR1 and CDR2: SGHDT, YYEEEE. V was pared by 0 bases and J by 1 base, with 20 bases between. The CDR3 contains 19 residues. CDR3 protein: CASSLAGGQGYLSYNEQFF. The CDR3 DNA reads TGTGCCAGCAGCTTGGCCGGGGGGCAGGGCTATCTTTCCTACAATGAGCAGTTCTTC.

The CDR3: CSFSGTVFYEQYF. For the CDR3, the DNA is TGCAGCTTCTCCGGGACAGTCTTTTACGAGCAGTACTTC. The rearrangement joins TRBV29-1 to TRBJ2-7, with 7 bases fitting TRBD1. CDR1 and CDR2 (germline): SQVTM, ANQGSEA. The ends lost 8 bases at V and 4 bases at J; junction bases unmatched: 11. This CDR3 region has 13 residues.

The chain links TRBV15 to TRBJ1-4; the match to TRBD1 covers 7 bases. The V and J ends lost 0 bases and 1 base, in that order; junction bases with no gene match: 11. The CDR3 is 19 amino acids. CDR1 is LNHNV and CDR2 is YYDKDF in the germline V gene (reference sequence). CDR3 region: CATSRDPAQGDLTNEKLFF. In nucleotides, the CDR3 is TGTGCCACCAGCAGAGATCCCGCGCAGGGGGACCTAACTAATGAAAAACTGTTTTTT. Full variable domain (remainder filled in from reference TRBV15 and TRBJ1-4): DAMVIQNPRYQVTQFGKPVTLSCSQTLNHNVMYWYQQKSSQAPKLLFHYYDKDFNNEADTPDNFQSRRPNTSFCFLDIRSPGLGDTAMYLCATSRDPAQGDLTNEKLFFGSGTQLSVL.